Sequencing of this T cell receptor beta chain was carried out in a study of T cells in localized non-small cell lung cancer. Notes on this clone: No antigen is known for it.

The germline V gene has CDR1 MGHRA and CDR2 YSYEKL. Between the trimmed V and J ends, which lost 1 base and 5 bases, there was a span of 11 bases. This CDR3 comprises 14 residues. Study-level findings and limits: Paired adjacent lung recovered a median around 60 of the top 100 tumor clones. Uninvolved adjacent lung showed peak T cell clonality, exceeding tumor. Among blood samples, higher T cell density accompanied longer overall survival.

TCRdb's copy holds only in-frame clones and misses some; the assay was immunoSEQ multiplex PCR. The table records tens of thousands of clones, 77% of them present only once. This specimen was peripheral blood, taken before any cancer treatment. The source of this sequence is a man between 35 and 75 years old with stage I squamous cell lung carcinoma. The rearrangement joins TRBV4-1 to TRBJ2-5, with no clear D. The CDR3 reads CASSQVVRLETQYF. CDR3 in DNA: TGCGCCAGCAGCCAAGTCGTTAGGCTGGAGACCCAGTACTTC.